These T cell receptor beta chains were read from a single sample in a study of blood T cell repertoires in COVID-19. Measured with immunoSEQ multiplex PCR; TCRdb has only the in-frame clones, and not every one. This sample has roughly 240,000 clones, with 70% to 90% found just once. Sequences were obtained from peripheral blood. The origin of the receptors is a man aged 60 to 75 who had recovered from COVID-19. CDR3s include the opening cysteine and the closing phenylalanine or tryptophan. The D gene is left open where the match is weak. Clone size is shown for a subset of rows, as once, few, many or a class of expanded clone.

J	D	V	size	CDR3	DNA
TRBJ2-7	-	TRBV9	-	CASSGNQDSEVYEQYF	TGTGCCAGCAGCGGTAACCAGGACAGCGAAGTTTACGAGCAGTACTTC
TRBJ2-1	TRBD1	TRBV5-1	-	CASSPQGQSFNEQFF	TGCGCCAGCAGCCCCCAGGGACAGTCGTTCAATGAGCAGTTCTTC
TRBJ2-1	TRBD1	TRBV6-1	-	CASSEFGVGTGRNEQFF	TGTGCCAGCAGTGAATTTGGGGTAGGGACAGGGAGGAATGAGCAGTTCTTC
TRBJ2-7	-	TRBV2	-	CASRWYTGVNF	TGTGCCAGCAGGTGGTACACGGGAGTTAACTTC
TRBJ2-2	TRBD2	TRBV7-2	-	CASRGLAVGTGELFF	TGTGCCAGCAGAGGACTAGCGGTTGGCACCGGGGAGCTGTTTTTT
TRBJ1-6	TRBD1	TRBV18	few	CASSPRPGQGSDSPLHF	TGTGCCAGCTCACCACGCCCCGGACAGGGGTCGGATTCACCCCTCCACTTT
TRBJ2-3	-	TRBV3-1/TRBV3-2	once	CASSQRQGNTDTQYF	TGTGCCAGCAGCCAACGGCAGGGGAACACAGATACGCAGTATTTT
TRBJ2-7	TRBD1	TRBV6-5	-	CASSPSGTGAYEQYF	TGTGCCAGCAGTCCCAGCGGGACAGGGGCCTACGAGCAGTACTTC
TRBJ2-7	TRBD1	TRBV23-1	few	CASSHKDAGQGSRDEQYF	TGCGCCAGCAGTCACAAGGACGCGGGACAGGGAAGTCGCGACGAGCAGTACTTC
TRBJ1-5	-	TRBV7-3	-	CASSWGRNQPQHF	TGTGCCAGCAGTTGGGGCCGCAATCAGCCCCAGCATTTT
TRBJ1-5	TRBD1	TRBV4-2	-	CASSQGTGDDSNQPQHF	TGTGCCAGCAGCCAAGGGACAGGAGACGATAGCAATCAGCCCCAGCATTTT
TRBJ1-5	TRBD1	TRBV30	-	CAWSVRGQGDNQPQHF	TGTGCCTGGAGTGTACGGGGACAGGGGGACAATCAGCCCCAGCATTTT
TRBJ2-7	TRBD1	TRBV2	-	CASSEETGGYEQYF	TGTGCCAGCAGTGAAGAAACAGGGGGCTACGAGCAGTACTTC
TRBJ1-5	TRBD1	TRBV19	-	CASSMSGTGGTNQPQHF	TGTGCCAGTAGTATGTCTGGGACAGGGGGGACCAATCAGCCCCAGCATTTT
TRBJ2-1	-	TRBV11-2	-	CASRTRPVGILGDEQFF	TGTGCCAGCAGAACCCGGCCTGTCGGGATCTTAGGTGATGAGCAGTTCTTC
TRBJ1-5	-	TRBV19	-	CASNWGVQPQHF	TGTGCCAGTAATTGGGGGGTGCAGCCCCAGCATTTT
TRBJ2-1	-	TRBV5-4	-	CASSRSGAYNEQFF	TGTGCCAGCAGCCGAAGTGGAGCATACAATGAGCAGTTCTTC
TRBJ2-5	TRBD2	TRBV3-1/TRBV3-2	few	CASSHLLTSGEETQYF	TGTGCCAGCAGCCATTTATTGACTAGCGGGGAAGAGACCCAGTACTTC
TRBJ2-5	-	TRBV14	once	CASSRGQLQETQYF	TGTGCCAGCAGCCGCGGACAGTTACAAGAGACCCAGTACTTC
TRBJ2-7	-	TRBV28	few	CASSSPRRGGRPYEQYF	TGTGCCAGCAGTTCCCCCCGGAGGGGGGGCAGGCCCTACGAGCAGTACTTC
TRBJ1-1	TRBD1	TRBV29-1	-	CSVRQGHTEAFF	TGCAGCGTGAGACAGGGACACACTGAAGCTTTCTTT
TRBJ2-1	-	TRBV10-2	-	CASRSGGNYNEQFF	TGCGCCAGCAGATCTGGCGGGAACTACAATGAGCAGTTCTTC
TRBJ1-3	-	TRBV28	-	CASSREGLPSGNTIYF	TGTGCCAGCAGCCGCGAGGGACTACCCTCTGGAAACACCATATATTTT
TRBJ2-5	-	TRBV7-3	-	CASSPHQGKETQYF	TGTGCCAGCAGCCCCCATCAGGGGAAAGAGACCCAGTACTTC
TRBJ2-1	-	TRBV18	-	CASSPGPSIIPNEQFF	TGTGCCAGCTCACCAGGGCCCTCGATCATCCCAAATGAGCAGTTCTTC
TRBJ2-1	-	TRBV4-2	-	CASSQDGVAPYNEQFF	TGTGCCAGCAGCCAAGATGGGGTAGCGCCCTACAATGAGCAGTTCTTC
TRBJ1-3	-	TRBV15	-	CATSRDRVSGNTIYF	TGTGCCACCAGCAGAGACAGGGTGTCTGGAAACACCATATATTTT
TRBJ1-2	TRBD1	TRBV2	-	CASRMTGTGASYGYTF	TGTGCCAGCAGAATGACCGGGACAGGGGCATCCTATGGCTACACCTTC
TRBJ1-1	TRBD1	TRBV7-3	-	CASSPDRGKTAEAFF	TGTGCCAGCAGCCCCGACAGGGGAAAAACGGCTGAAGCTTTCTTT
TRBJ1-2	TRBD1	TRBV28	-	CASKGGQAGYGYTF	TGTGCCAGCAAAGGGGGACAGGCGGGCTATGGCTACACCTTC
TRBJ2-1	TRBD2	TRBV10-3	-	CAIRPLAGGPNEQFF	TGTGCCATCAGACCGCTAGCGGGAGGGCCTAATGAGCAGTTCTTC
TRBJ2-1	TRBD1	TRBV5-1	-	CASSEHRGHEQFF	TGCGCCAGCAGCGAGCACAGGGGCCATGAGCAGTTCTTC
TRBJ1-1	-	TRBV19	few	CASGKQGNTEAFF	TGTGCCAGTGGAAAACAGGGGAACACTGAAGCTTTCTTT
TRBJ1-1	TRBD1	TRBV27	-	CASSIWTGSRQGKAFF	TGTGCCAGCAGTATCTGGACAGGGTCCCGTCAAGGCAAAGCTTTCTTT
TRBJ2-7	-	TRBV21-1	-	CANPLGSSRDYEQYF	TGTGCCAACCCCCTGGGTTCCTCACGGGACTACGAGCAGTACTTC
TRBJ1-1	TRBD1	TRBV9	-	CASSATGASGTEAFF	TGTGCCAGCAGCGCCACAGGGGCTTCAGGGACTGAAGCTTTCTTT
TRBJ2-7	-	TRBV6-5	-	CASSPRTGSSYEQYF	TGTGCCAGCAGTCCTCGGACGGGAAGCTCCTACGAGCAGTACTTC
TRBJ1-4	-	TRBV6-5	-	CASSSGLYNEKLFF	TGTGCCAGCAGTTCGGGACTTTATAATGAAAAACTGTTTTTT
TRBJ2-7	TRBD1	TRBV20-1	-	CSAGGQVGADEQYF	TGCAGTGCTGGTGGACAGGTCGGCGCGGACGAGCAGTACTTC
TRBJ1-2	-	TRBV14	-	CASSHRTDPNYGYTF	TGTGCCAGCAGCCATCGAACAGACCCAAACTATGGCTACACCTTC
TRBJ2-7	-	TRBV5-1	few	CASSTGGVREQYF	TGCGCCAGCAGCACGGGTGGCGTTCGCGAGCAGTACTTC
TRBJ1-4	-	TRBV21-1	-	CASSKEQGATNEKLFF	TGTGCCAGCAGCAAAGAACAGGGGGCAACTAATGAAAAACTGTTTTTT
TRBJ2-3	-	TRBV3-1/TRBV3-2	once	CASSQVKPAWAVADTQYF	TGTGCCAGCAGCCAAGTTAAACCCGCCTGGGCAGTTGCAGATACGCAGTATTTT
TRBJ2-3	TRBD2	TRBV5-4	-	CASRGLAGGTDTQYF	TGTGCCAGCCGAGGGCTAGCGGGCGGCACAGATACGCAGTATTTT
TRBJ2-2	-	TRBV5-4	-	CASSGAGGAFTGELFF	TGTGCCAGCAGCGGAGCGGGTGGGGCTTTTACCGGGGAGCTGTTTTTT
TRBJ1-2	TRBD1	TRBV6-6	-	CASSLETGIVFNYGYTF	TGTGCCAGCAGTCTGGAGACAGGGATAGTTTTTAACTATGGCTACACCTTC
TRBJ1-1	TRBD1	TRBV12-3/TRBV12-4	once	CASSQGAKAFF	TGTGCCAGCAGTCAGGGGGCCAAAGCTTTCTTT
TRBJ2-7	-	TRBV5-5	-	CASSFGVFNEQYF	TGTGCCAGCAGCTTCGGGGTTTTCAACGAGCAGTACTTC
TRBJ1-3	-	TRBV4-1	-	CASSRPFSSSGNTIYF	TGCGCCAGCAGCCGTCCCTTCTCTAGCTCTGGAAACACCATATATTTT
TRBJ2-7	TRBD2	TRBV30	-	CAWSARTSGRKEQYF	TGTGCCTGGAGTGCGCGGACTAGCGGGAGGAAGGAGCAGTACTTC
TRBJ2-7	TRBD1	TRBV29-1	-	CSAGGDYEQYF	TGCAGCGCAGGGGGAGACTACGAGCAGTACTTC
TRBJ2-2	TRBD2	TRBV19	-	CASSKEAGVAGELFF	TGTGCCAGTAGTAAGGAAGCGGGAGTAGCCGGGGAGCTGTTTTTT
TRBJ2-3	TRBD2	TRBV9	-	CASSAGPGLATDTQYF	TGTGCCAGCAGCGCTGGACCGGGACTAGCTACGGATACGCAGTATTTT
TRBJ1-2	-	TRBV6-6	-	CASSYGAGDGYTF	TGTGCCAGCAGTTACGGAGCAGGGGATGGCTACACCTTC